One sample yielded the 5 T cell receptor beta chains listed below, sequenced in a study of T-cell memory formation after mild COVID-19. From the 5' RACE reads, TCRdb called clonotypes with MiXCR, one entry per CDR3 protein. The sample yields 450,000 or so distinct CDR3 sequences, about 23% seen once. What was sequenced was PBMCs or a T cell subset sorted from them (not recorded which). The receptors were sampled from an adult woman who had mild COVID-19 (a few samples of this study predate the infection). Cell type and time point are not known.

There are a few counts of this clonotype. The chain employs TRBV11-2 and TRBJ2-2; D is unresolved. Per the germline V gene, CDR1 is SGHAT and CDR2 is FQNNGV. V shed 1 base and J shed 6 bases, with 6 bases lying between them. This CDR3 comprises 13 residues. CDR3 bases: TGTGCCAGCAGCTTAGGCTACGCCGGGGAGCTGTTTTTT. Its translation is CASSLGYAGELFF. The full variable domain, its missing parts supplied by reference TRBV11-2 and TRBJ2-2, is EAGVAQSPRYKIIEKRQSVAFWCNPISGHATLYWYQQILGQGPKLLIQFQNNGVVDDSQLPKDRFSAERLKGVDSTLKIQPAKLEDSAVYLCASSLGYAGELFFGEGSRLTVL.

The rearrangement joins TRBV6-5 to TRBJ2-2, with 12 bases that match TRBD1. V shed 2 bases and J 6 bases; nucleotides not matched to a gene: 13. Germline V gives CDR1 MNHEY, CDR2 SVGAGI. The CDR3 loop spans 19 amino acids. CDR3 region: CASSYEGTGGAGIPGELFF. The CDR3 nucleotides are TGTGCCAGCAGTTACGAGGGGACAGGGGGCGCGGGGATTCCCGGGGAGCTGTTTTTT.

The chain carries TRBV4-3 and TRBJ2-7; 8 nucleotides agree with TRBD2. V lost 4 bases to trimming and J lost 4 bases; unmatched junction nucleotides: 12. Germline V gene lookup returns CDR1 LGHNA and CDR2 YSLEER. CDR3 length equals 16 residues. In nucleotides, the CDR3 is TGCGCCAGCAGCCCTCCCGGGAGGGTGTGTTGGTACGAGCAGTACTTC. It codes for CASSPPGRVCWYEQYF.

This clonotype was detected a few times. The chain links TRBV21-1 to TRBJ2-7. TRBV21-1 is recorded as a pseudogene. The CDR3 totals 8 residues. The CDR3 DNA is TGTGCCAGCAGCAAAAAGGGCTTC. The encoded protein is CASSKKGF.

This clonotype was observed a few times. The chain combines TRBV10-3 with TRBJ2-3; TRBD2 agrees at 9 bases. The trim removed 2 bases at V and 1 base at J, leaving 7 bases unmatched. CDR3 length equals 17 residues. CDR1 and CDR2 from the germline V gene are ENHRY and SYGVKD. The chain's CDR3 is CAISEPLIAGGTDTQYF. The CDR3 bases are TGTGCCATCAGTGAGCCTCTTATAGCGGGGGGCACAGATACGCAGTATTTT.